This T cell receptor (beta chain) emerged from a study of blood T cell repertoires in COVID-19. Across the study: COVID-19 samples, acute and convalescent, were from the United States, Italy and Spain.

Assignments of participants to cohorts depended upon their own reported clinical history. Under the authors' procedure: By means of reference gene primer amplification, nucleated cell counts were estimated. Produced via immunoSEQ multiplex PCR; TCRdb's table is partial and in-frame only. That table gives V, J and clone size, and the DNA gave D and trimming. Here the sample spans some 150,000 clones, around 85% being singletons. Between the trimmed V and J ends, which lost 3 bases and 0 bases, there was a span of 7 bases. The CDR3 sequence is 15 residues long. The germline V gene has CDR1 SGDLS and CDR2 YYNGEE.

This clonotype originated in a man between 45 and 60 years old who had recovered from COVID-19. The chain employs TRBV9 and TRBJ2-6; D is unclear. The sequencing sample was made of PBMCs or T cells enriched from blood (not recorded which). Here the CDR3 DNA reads TGTGCCAGCAGCGGAGTAAGCTCTGGGGCCAACGTCCTGACTTTC. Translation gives CASSGVSSGANVLTF.